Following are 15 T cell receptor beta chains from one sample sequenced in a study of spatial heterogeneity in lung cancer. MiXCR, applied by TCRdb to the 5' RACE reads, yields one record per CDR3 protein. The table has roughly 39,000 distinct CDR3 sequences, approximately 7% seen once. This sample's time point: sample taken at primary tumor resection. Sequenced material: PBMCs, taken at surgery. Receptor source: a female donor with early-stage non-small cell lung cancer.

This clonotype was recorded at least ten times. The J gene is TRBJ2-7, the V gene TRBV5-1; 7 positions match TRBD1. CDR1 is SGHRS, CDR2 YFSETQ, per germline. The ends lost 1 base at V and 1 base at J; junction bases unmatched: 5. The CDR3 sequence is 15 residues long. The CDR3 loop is CASSLKGGKSYEQYF. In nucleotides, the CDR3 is TGCGCCAGCAGCTTGAAAGGGGGCAAATCCTACGAGCAGTACTTC.

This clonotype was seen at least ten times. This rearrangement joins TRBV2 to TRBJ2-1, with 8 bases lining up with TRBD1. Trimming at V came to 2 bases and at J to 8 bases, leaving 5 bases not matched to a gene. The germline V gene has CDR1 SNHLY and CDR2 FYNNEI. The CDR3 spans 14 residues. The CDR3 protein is CASSEQGARDEQFF. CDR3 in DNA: TGTGCCAGCAGTGAACAGGGGGCGAGGGATGAGCAGTTCTTC. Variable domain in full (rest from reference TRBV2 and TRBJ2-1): EPEVTQTPSHQVTQMGQEVILRCVPISNHLYFYWYRQILGQKVEFLVSFYNNEISEKSEIFDDQFSVERPDGSNFTLKIRSTKLEDSAMYFCASSEQGARDEQFFGPGTRLTVL.

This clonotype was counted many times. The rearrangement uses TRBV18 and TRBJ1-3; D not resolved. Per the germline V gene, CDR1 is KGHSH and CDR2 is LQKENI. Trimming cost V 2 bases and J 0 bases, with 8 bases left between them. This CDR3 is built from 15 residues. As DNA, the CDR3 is TGTGCCAGCTCACCAACCCGGAGCTCTGGAAACACCATATATTTT. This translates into CASSPTRSSGNTIYF.

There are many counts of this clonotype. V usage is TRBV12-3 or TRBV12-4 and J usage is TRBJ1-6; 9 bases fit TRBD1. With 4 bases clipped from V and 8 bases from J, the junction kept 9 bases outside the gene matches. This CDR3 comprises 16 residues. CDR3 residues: CASSSGTGPPDSPLHF. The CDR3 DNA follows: TGTGCCAGCAGTTCTGGGACAGGGCCACCGGATTCACCCCTCCACTTT.

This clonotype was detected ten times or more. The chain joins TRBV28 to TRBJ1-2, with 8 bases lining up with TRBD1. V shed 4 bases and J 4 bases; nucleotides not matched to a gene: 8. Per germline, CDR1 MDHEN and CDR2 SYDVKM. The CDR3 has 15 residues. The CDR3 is CASSSPTGVGYGYTF. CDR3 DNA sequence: TGTGCCAGCAGTTCCCCGACAGGGGTGGGCTATGGCTACACCTTC.

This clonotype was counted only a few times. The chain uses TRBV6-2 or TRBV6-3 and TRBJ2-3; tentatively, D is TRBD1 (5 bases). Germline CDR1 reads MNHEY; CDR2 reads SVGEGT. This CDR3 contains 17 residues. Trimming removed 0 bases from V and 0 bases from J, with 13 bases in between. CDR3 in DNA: TGTGCCAGCAGTTACTCCCAGGGAATTGCGAGCACAGATACGCAGTATTTT. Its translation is CASSYSQGIASTDTQYF.

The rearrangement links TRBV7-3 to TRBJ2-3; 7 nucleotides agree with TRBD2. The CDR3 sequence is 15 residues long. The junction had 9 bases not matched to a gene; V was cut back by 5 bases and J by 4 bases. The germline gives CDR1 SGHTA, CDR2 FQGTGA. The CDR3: CASSLAAGRADTQYF. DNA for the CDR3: TGTGCCAGCAGCCTCGCAGCGGGGCGGGCAGATACGCAGTATTTT.

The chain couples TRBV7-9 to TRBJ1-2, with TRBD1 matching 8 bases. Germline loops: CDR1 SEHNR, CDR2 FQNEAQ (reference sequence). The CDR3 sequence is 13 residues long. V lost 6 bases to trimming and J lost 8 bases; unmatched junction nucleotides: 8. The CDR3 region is CASRSGQGGGYTF. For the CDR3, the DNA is TGTGCCAGCAGATCTGGACAGGGAGGAGGCTACACCTTC.

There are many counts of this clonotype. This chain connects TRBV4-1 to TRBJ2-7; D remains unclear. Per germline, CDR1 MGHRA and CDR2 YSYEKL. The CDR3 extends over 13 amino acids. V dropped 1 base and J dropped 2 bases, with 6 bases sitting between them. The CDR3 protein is CASSQVGPYEQYF. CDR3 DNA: TGCGCCAGCAGCCAAGTAGGGCCCTACGAGCAGTACTTC.

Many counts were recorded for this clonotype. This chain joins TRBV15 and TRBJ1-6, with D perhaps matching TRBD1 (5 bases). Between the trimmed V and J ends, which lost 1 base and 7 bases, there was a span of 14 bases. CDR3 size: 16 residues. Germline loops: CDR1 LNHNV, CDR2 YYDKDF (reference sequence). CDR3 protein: CATSRGGQGPNSPLHF. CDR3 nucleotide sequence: TGTGCCACCAGCAGAGGAGGGCAGGGACCAAATTCACCCCTCCACTTT.

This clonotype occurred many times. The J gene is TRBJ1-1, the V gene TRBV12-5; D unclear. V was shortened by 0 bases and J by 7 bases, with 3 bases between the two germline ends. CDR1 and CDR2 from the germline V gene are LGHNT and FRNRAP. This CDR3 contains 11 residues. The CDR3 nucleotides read TGTGCTAGTGGTTTGGTAAGTGAAGCTTTCTTT. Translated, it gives CASGLVSEAFF.

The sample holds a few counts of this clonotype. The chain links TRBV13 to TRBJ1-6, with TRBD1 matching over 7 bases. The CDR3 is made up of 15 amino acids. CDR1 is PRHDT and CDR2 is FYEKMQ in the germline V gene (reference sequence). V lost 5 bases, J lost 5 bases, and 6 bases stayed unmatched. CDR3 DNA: TGTGCCAGCAGCGCGATGACAGGGAATAATTCACCCCTCCACTTT. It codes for CASSAMTGNNSPLHF. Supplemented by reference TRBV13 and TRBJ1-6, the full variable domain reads AAGVIQSPRHLIKEKRETATLKCYPIPRHDTVYWYQQGPGQDPQFLISFYEKMQSDKGSIPDRFSAQQFSDYHSELNMSSLELGDSALYFCASSAMTGNNSPLHFGNGTRLTVT.

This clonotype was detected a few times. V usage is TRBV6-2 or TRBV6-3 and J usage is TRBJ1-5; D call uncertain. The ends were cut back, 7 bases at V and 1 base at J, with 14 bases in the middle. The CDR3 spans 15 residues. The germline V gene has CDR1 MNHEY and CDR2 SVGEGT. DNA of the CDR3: TGTGCCAGCACTAGGGTGGGGATGAGCAATCAGCCCCAGCATTTT. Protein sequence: CASTRVGMSNQPQHF.

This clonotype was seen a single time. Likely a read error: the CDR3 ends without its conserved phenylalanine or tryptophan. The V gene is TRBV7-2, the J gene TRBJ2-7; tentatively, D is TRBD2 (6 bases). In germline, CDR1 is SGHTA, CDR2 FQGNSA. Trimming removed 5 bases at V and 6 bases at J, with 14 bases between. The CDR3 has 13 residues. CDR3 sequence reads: CASSPRERSEQYL. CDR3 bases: TGTGCCAGCAGCCCCCGGGAGAGGTCCGAGCAGTACCTC.

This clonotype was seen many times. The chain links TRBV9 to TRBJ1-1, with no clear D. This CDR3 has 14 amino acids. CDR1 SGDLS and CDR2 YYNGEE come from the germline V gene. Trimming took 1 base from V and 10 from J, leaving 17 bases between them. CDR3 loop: CASSVTLDAGTAFF. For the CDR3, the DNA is TGTGCCAGCAGCGTAACTTTGGACGCTGGAACAGCTTTCTTT.